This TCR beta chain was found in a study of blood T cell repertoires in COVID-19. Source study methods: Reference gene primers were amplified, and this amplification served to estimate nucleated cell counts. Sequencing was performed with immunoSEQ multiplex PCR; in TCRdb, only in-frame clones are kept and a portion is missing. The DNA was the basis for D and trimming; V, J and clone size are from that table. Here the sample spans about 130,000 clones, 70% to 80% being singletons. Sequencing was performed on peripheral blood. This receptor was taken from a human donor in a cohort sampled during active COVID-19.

CDR3: CASSLAAGTGGTDTQYF. The DNA for the CDR3 is TGTGCCAGCAGCTTAGCGGCCGGGACAGGGGGCACAGATACGCAGTATTTT. The chain combines TRBV7-8 with TRBJ2-3; TRBD1 matches 10 bases. The CDR3 is made up of 17 amino acids. V gave up 0 bases and J gave up 1 base; unmatched junction bases: 4. CDR1 and CDR2 from the germline V gene are SGHVS and FQNEAQ. The entire variable domain, with the rest obtained from reference TRBV7-8 and TRBJ2-3, is as follows: GAGVSQSPRYKVAKRGQDVALRCDPISGHVSLFWYQQALGQGPEFLTYFQNEAQLDKSGLPSDRFFAERPEGSVSTLKIQRTQQEDSAVYLCASSLAAGTGGTDTQYFGPGTRLTVL.